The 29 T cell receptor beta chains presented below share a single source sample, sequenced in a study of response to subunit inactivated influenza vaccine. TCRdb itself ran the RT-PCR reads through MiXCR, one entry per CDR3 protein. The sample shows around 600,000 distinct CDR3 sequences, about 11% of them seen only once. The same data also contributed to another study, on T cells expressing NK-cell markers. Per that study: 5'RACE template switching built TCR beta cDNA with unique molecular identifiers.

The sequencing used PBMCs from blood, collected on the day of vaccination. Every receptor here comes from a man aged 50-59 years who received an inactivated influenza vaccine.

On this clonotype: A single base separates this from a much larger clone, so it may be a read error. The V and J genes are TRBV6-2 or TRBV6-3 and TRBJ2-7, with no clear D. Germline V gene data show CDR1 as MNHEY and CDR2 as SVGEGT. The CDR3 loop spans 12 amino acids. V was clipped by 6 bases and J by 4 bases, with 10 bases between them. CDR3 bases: TGTGCCAGCAGCGCGGACGGATACGAGCAGTACTTC. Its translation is CASSADGYEQYF.

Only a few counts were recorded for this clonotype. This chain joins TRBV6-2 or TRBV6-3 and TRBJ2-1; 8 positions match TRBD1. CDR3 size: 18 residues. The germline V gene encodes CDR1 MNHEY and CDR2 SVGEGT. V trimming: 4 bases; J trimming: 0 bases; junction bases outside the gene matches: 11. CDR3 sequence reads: CASSFEFLGQASYNEQFF. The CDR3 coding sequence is TGTGCCAGCAGTTTCGAGTTTTTGGGACAGGCCTCCTACAATGAGCAGTTCTTC.

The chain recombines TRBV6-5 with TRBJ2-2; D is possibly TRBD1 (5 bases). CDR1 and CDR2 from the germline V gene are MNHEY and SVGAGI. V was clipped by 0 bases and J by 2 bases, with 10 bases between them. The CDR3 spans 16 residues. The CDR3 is CASSYSWTPNTGELFF. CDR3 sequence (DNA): TGTGCCAGCAGTTACTCGTGGACACCTAACACCGGGGAGCTGTTTTTT.

CDR3 sequence reads: CSVYGQGYEQYF. The CDR3 DNA reads TGCAGCGTTTATGGACAGGGGTACGAGCAGTACTTC. The rearrangement links TRBV29-1 to TRBJ2-7; 9 bases line up with TRBD1. Germline V gene data show CDR1 as SQVTM and CDR2 as ANQGSEA. V dropped 5 bases and J dropped 4; count of bases not matched to a gene: 3. The CDR3 extends over 12 amino acids.

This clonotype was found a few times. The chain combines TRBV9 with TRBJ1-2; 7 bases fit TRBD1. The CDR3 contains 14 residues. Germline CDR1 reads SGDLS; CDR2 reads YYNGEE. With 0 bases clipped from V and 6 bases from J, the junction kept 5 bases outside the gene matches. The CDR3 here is CASSVATTGDGYTF. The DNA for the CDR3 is TGTGCCAGCAGCGTAGCTACTACAGGGGATGGCTACACCTTC. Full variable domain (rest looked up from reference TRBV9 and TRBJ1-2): DSGVTQTPKHLITATGQRVTLRCSPRSGDLSVYWYQQSLDQGLQFLIQYYNGEERAKGNILERFSAQQFPDLHSELNLSSLELGDSALYFCASSVATTGDGYTFGSGTRLTVV.

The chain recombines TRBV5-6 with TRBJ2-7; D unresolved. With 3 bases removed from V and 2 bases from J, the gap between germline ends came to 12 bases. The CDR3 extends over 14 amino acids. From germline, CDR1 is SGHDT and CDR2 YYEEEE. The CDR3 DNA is TGTGCCAGCAGCTCACCGGGCCGCACCTACGAGCAGTACTTC. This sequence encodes CASSSPGRTYEQYF.

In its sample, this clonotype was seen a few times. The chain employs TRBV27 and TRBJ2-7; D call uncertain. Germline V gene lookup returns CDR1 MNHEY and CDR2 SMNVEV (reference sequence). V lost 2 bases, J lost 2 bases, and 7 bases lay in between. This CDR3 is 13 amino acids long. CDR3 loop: CASSLGFPYEQYF. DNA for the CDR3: TGTGCCAGCAGTTTAGGGTTCCCCTACGAGCAGTACTTC.

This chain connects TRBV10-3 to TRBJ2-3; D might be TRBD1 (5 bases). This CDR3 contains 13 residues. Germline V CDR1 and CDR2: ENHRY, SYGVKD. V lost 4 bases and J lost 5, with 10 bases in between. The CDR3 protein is CAISVGAVDTQYF. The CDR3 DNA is TGTGCCATCAGTGTAGGGGCCGTAGATACGCAGTATTTT.

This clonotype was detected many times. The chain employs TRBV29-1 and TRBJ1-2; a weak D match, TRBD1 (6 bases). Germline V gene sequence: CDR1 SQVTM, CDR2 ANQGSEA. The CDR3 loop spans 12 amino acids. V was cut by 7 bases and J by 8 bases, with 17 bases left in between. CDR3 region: CSARRGDEGYTF. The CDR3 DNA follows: TGCAGCGCCAGAAGGGGGGATGAAGGCTACACCTTC.

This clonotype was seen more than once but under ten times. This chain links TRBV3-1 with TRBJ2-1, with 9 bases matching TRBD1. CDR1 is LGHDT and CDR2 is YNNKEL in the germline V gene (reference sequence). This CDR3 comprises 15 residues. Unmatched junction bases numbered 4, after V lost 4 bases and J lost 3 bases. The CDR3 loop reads CASSPRQGDYNEQFF. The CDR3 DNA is TGTGCCAGCAGCCCCCGACAGGGGGACTACAATGAGCAGTTCTTC.

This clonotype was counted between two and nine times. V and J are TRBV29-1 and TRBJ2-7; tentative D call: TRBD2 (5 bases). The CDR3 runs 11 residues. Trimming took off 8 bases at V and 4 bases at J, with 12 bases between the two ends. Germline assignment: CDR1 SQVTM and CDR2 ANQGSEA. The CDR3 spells CSFEEEYEQYF. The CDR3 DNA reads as TGCAGCTTCGAGGAGGAGTACGAGCAGTACTTC.

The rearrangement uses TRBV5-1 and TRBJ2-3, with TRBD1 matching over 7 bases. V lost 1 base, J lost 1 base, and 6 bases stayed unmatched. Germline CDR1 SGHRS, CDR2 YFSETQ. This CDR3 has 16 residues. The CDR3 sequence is CASSLYFGTGTDTQYF. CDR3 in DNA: TGCGCCAGCAGCTTGTATTTCGGGACAGGCACAGATACGCAGTATTTT.

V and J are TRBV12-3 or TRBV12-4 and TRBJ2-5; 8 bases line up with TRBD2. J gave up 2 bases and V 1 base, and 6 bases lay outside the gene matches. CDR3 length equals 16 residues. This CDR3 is CASSLGSGMVQETQYF. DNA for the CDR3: TGTGCCAGCAGTTTAGGTAGCGGGATGGTACAAGAGACCCAGTACTTC.

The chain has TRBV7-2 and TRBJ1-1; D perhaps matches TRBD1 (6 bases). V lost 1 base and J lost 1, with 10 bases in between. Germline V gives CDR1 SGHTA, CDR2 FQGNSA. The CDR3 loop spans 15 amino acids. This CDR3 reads CASSLVQGRNTEAFF. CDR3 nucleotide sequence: TGTGCCAGCAGCTTAGTACAGGGAAGGAACACTGAAGCTTTCTTT.

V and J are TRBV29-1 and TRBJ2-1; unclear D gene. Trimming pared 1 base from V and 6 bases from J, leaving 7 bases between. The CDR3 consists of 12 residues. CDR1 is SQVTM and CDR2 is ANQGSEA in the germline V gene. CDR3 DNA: TGCAGCGTTGAAGGGGCCCGCAATGAGCAGTTCTTC. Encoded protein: CSVEGARNEQFF.

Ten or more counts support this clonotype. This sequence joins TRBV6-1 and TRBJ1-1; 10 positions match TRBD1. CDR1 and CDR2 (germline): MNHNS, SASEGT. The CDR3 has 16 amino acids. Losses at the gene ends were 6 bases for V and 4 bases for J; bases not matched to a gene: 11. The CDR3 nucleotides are TGTGCCAGCAGCCCCCCTCTAGGACAGGGGGGCACTGAAGCTTTCTTT. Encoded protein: CASSPPLGQGGTEAFF.

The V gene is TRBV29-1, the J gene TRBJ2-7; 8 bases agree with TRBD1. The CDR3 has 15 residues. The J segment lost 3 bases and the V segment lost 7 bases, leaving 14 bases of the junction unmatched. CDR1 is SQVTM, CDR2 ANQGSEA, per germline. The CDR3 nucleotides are TGCAGCGATGGGCGGCCGGACAGGGCAAACTACGAGCAGTACTTC. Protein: CSDGRPDRANYEQYF.

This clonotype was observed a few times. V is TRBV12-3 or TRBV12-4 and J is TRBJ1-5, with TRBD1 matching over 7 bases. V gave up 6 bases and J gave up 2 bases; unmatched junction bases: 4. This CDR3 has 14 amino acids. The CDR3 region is CASSHGQGNQPQHF. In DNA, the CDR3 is TGTGCCAGCAGCCATGGACAGGGCAATCAGCCCCAGCATTTT.

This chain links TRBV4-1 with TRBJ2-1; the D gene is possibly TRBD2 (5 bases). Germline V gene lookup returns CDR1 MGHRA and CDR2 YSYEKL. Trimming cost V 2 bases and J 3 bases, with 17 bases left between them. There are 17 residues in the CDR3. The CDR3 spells CASSQSLETGFYNEQFF. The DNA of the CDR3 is TGCGCCAGCAGCCAAAGTTTAGAGACGGGGTTCTACAATGAGCAGTTCTTC.

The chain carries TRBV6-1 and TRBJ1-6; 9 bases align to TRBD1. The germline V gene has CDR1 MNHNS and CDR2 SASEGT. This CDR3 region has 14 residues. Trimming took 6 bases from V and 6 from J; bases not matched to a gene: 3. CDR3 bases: TGTGCCAGCAGAGGACAGGGGTCTAATTCACCCCTCCACTTT. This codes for CASRGQGSNSPLHF.

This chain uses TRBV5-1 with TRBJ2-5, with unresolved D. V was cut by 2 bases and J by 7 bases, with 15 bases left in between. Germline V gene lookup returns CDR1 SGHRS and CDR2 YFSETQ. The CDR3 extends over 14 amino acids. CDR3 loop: CASSFSSPMGTQYF. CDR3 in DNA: TGCGCCAGCAGCTTCTCCTCACCGATGGGGACCCAGTACTTC.

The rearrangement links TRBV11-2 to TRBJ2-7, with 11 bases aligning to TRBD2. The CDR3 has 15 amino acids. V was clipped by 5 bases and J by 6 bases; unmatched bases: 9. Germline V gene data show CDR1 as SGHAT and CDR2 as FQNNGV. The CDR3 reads CASSVGSGRAPEQYF. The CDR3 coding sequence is TGTGCCAGCAGCGTTGGTAGCGGGAGGGCCCCCGAGCAGTACTTC.

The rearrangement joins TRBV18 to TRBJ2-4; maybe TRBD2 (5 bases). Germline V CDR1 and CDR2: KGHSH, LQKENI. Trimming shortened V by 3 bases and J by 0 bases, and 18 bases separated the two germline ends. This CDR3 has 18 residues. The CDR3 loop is CASSPLMDGGLAKNIQYF. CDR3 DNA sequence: TGTGCCAGCTCACCGCTGATGGACGGAGGTTTAGCCAAAAACATTCAGTACTTC.

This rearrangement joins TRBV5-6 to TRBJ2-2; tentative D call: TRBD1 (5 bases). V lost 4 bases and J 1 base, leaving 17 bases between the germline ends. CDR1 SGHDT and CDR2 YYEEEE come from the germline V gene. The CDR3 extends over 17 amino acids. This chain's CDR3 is CASSAAGRVKNTGELFF. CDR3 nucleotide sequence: TGTGCCAGCAGCGCGGCTGGCAGGGTGAAGAACACCGGGGAGCTGTTTTTT.

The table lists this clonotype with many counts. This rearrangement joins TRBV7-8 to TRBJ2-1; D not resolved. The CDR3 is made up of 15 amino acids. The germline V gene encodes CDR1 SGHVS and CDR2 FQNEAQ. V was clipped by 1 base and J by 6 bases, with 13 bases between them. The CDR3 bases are TGTGCCAGCAGCTTAGGCTCTTATTCGTTCAATGAGCAGTTCTTC. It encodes CASSLGSYSFNEQFF.

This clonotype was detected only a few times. The CDR3 reads CASSSARAGGYEQYF. In DNA, the CDR3 is TGTGCCAGCAGTTCCGCCCGCGCCGGGGGCTACGAGCAGTACTTC. The chain employs TRBV6-5 and TRBJ2-7, with a weak D call TRBD2 (6 bases). Per germline, CDR1 MNHEY and CDR2 SVGAGI. Deletions cut 4 bases from V and 3 bases from J, with 16 bases between. The CDR3 loop spans 15 amino acids.

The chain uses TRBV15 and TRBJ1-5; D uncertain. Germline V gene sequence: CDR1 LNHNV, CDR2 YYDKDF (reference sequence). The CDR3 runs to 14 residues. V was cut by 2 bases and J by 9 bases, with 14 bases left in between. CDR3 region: CATSRPGSSWPQHF. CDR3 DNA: TGTGCCACCAGCAGACCGGGTTCTTCCTGGCCCCAGCATTTT.

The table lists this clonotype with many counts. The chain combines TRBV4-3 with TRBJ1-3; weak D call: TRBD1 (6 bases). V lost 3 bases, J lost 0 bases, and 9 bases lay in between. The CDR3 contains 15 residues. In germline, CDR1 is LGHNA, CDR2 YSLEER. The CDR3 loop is CASSQGGGSGNTIYF. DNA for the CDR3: TGCGCCAGCAGCCAGGGAGGGGGCTCTGGAAACACCATATATTTT.

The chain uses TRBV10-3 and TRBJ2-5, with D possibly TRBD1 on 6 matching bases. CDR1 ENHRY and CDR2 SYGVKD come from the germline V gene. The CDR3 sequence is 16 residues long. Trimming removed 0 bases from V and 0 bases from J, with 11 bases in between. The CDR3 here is CAISESDRGYQETQYF. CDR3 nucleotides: TGTGCCATCAGTGAGTCGGACAGAGGGTACCAAGAGACCCAGTACTTC.